A single T cell receptor (beta chain) is shown here with its context. The antigen is not known. The data were taken from a study of T cells in Graves' hyperthyroidism and ophthalmopathy. Study summary: Blood from the periphery was taken at initial diagnosis, before any treatment.

It was roughly 10 ml of fresh peripheral blood that supplied the PBMCs. It was RNA transcripts that yielded the amplified TCR beta CDR3 regions. The TCR CDR3 was amplified in a first-round RT-PCR using the HTBI primer set. TCRdb reprocessed the multiplex PCR reads via MiXCR and lists one record per CDR3 protein. The sample lists approximately 600,000 distinct CDR3 sequences, approximately 15% occurring once. Looked up from germline, CDR1 is MNHEY and CDR2 is SVGAGI. The V and J ends lost 2 bases and 4 bases respectively, with 12 bases between them. This CDR3 region has 15 residues. Whole-study findings and limits: Blood also showed most of the thyroid clonotypes that were expanded above 0.001.

The genes are TRBV6-5 and TRBJ1-5; D is ambiguous. The clonotype comes from a woman aged 30 to 39 with Graves' hyperthyroidism that later progressed to Graves' ophthalmopathy. Material for sequencing was blood. The CDR3 DNA reads TGTGCCAGCAGTTACGGGCCGCCCGGGAATCAGCCCCAGCATTTT. It codes for CASSYGPPGNQPQHF.